The 10 T cell receptor beta chains given below trace back to one sample, sequenced in a study of control samples from healthy donors and cancer patients. Method: immunoSEQ multiplex PCR; TCRdb's copy keeps in-frame clones and lacks some. The sample yields approximately 140,000 clones, under 95% seen once. Sequenced material: blood. These receptors originate from a man younger than 35 in good health.

This clone appeared a single time. This chain joins TRBV2 and TRBJ1-5, with D hard to call. This CDR3 spans 14 amino acids. In germline, CDR1 is SNHLY, CDR2 FYNNEI. Trimming removed 10 bases at V and 6 bases at J, with 19 bases between. The CDR3 sequence: CATKDNLGGQPQHF. The CDR3 bases are TGTGCCACCAAAGACAACCTGGGAGGTCAGCCCCAGCATTTT.

The chain has TRBV1 and TRBJ2-7; the DNA was not compared with TRBD2, the D call given in the table. TRBV1 is termed a pseudogene. The CDR3 runs to 16 residues. CDR3 bases: TGCACCAGCAGCCCCACGCTAGCGGGGCTTACCTACGAGCAGTACTTC. It encodes CTSSPTLAGLTYEQYF.

The V call is TRBV18, the J call TRBJ1-2; D is perhaps TRBD1 (5 bases). V lost 3 bases and J lost 6, with 8 bases in between. The CDR3 spans 12 residues. Germline assignment: CDR1 KGHSH and CDR2 LQKENI. CDR3 sequence (DNA): TGTGCCAGCTCACCCCAGGGCGATGGCTACACCTTC. It translates to CASSPQGDGYTF. The full variable domain, its missing parts supplied by reference TRBV18 and TRBJ1-2, is NAGVMQNPRHLVRRRGQEARLRCSPMKGHSHVYWYRQLPEEGLKFMVYLQKENIIDESGMPKERFSAEFPKEGPSILRIQQVVRGDSAAYFCASSPQGDGYTFGSGTRLTVV.

This clone has just one count. The genes are TRBV9 and TRBJ2-1; TRBD2 matches at 7 bases. Losses at the gene ends were 4 bases for V and 6 bases for J; bases not matched to a gene: 7. The germline V gene has CDR1 SGDLS and CDR2 YYNGEE. CDR3 size: 14 residues. The CDR3 loop is CASSPWTSINEQFF. CDR3 coding DNA: TGTGCCAGCAGCCCATGGACTAGTATCAATGAGCAGTTCTTC.

The chain uses TRBV2 and TRBJ1-2, with 11 bases matching TRBD1. This CDR3 region has 16 residues. Trimming removed 1 base from V and 5 bases from J; junction bases left unmatched: 6. Germline loops: CDR1 SNHLY, CDR2 FYNNEI. CDR3 sequence reads: CASSEEGTGGSYGYTF. CDR3 nucleotides: TGTGCCAGCAGTGAAGAGGGGACAGGGGGTAGTTATGGCTACACCTTC. Filled out from reference TRBV2 and TRBJ1-2, the complete variable domain reads EPEVTQTPSHQVTQMGQEVILRCVPISNHLYFYWYRQILGQKVEFLVSFYNNEISEKSEIFDDQFSVERPDGSNFTLKIRSTKLEDSAMYFCASSEEGTGGSYGYTFGSGTRLTVV.

The CDR3 nucleotides read TGTGCCAGCAGCTGGGACATCCAAGGGGGATACACTGAAGCTTTCTTT. Translating gives CASSWDIQGGYTEAFF. The rearrangement links TRBV11-1 to TRBJ1-1; D is perhaps TRBD1 (6 bases). CDR3 length: 16 residues. Between the trimmed V and J ends, which lost 4 bases and 3 bases, there was a span of 18 bases. The germline V gene encodes CDR1 SGHAT and CDR2 FQDESV (reference sequence). Together with reference TRBV11-1 and TRBJ1-1, the CDR3 gives the full variable domain: EAEVAQSPRYKITEKSQAVAFWCDPISGHATLYWYRQILGQGPELLVQFQDESVVDDSQLPKDRFSAERLKGVDSTLKIQPAELGDSAMYLCASSWDIQGGYTEAFFGQGTRLTVV.

V and J are TRBV12-3 or TRBV12-4 and TRBJ2-7; D not resolved. The CDR3 sequence is 11 residues long. The CDR3 spells CAINELGEQYF. The CDR3 bases are TGTGCTATAAACGAACTCGGCGAGCAGTACTTC.

The J gene is TRBJ2-7, the V gene TRBV5-1; D is undetermined. Germline CDR1 is SGHRS and CDR2 is YFSETQ. The germline V and J ends were trimmed by 4 bases and 2 bases, with 10 bases remaining between them. The CDR3 covers 13 residues. The CDR3 sequence is CASSSTATYEQYF. Here the CDR3 DNA reads TGCGCCAGCAGCAGTACAGCTACCTACGAGCAGTACTTC.

The gene calls are TRBV7-2 and TRBJ1-1, with unresolved D. Germline V CDR1 and CDR2: SGHTA, FQGNSA. This CDR3 has 14 residues. V lost 5 bases and J lost 3, with 13 bases in between. For the CDR3, the DNA is TGTGCCAGCAGCCTAAACCAGGTGTACACTGAAGCTTTCTTT. This sequence encodes CASSLNQVYTEAFF.

This clone was observed a single time. J is TRBJ2-3 and V is TRBV5-1; D is perhaps TRBD1 (6 bases). Germline CDR1 and CDR2: SGHRS and YFSETQ. The CDR3 is made up of 15 amino acids. V shed 7 bases and J shed 2 bases, with 17 bases lying between them. CDR3 region: CASRPVTGVTDTQYF. The CDR3 DNA reads TGCGCCAGCCGACCCGTGACAGGAGTCACAGATACGCAGTATTTT.